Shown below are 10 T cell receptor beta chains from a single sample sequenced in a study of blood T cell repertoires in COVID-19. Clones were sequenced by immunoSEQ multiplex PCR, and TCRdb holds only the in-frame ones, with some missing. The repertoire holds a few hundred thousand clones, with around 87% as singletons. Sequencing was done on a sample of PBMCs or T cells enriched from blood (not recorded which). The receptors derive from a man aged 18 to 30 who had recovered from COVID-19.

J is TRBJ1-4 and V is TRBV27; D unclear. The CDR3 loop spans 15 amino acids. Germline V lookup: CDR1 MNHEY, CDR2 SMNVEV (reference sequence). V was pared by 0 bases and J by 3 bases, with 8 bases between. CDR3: CASSLSGRSNEKLFF. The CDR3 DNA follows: TGTGCCAGCAGTTTATCGGGCAGATCTAATGAAAAACTGTTTTTT.

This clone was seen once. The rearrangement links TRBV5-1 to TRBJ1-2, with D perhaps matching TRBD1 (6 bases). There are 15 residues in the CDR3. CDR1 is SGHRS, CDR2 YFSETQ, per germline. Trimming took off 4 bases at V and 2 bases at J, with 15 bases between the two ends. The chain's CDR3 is CASSLQGAGNYGYTF. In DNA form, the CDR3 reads TGCGCCAGCAGCCTACAGGGCGCCGGAAACTATGGCTACACCTTC.

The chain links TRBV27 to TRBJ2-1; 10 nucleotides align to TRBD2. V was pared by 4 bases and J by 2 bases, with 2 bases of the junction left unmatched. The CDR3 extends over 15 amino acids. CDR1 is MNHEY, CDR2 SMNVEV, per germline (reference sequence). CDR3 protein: CASSSGLAPYNEQFF. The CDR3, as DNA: TGTGCCAGCAGTTCGGGACTAGCGCCCTACAATGAGCAGTTCTTC.

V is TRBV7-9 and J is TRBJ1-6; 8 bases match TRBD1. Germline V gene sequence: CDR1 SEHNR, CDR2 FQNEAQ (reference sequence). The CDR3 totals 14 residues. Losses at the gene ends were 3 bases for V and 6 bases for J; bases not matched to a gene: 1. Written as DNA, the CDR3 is TGTGCCAGCAGCTTGACAGGGGCTAATTCACCCCTCCACTTT. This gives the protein CASSLTGANSPLHF.

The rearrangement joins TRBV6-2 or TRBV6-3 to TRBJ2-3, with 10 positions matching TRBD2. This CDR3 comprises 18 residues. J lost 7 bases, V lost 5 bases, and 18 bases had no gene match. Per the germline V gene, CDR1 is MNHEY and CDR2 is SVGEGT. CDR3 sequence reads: CASSTSDRTSGGWNTQYF. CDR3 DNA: TGTGCCAGCAGTACATCAGACCGGACTAGCGGTGGGTGGAATACGCAGTATTTT.

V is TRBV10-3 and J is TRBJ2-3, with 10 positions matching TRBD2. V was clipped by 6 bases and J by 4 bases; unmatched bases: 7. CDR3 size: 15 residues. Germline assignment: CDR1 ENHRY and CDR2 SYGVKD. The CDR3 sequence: CAISIGLAEADTQYF. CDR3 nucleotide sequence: TGTGCCATCAGCATCGGACTAGCGGAAGCAGATACGCAGTATTTT.

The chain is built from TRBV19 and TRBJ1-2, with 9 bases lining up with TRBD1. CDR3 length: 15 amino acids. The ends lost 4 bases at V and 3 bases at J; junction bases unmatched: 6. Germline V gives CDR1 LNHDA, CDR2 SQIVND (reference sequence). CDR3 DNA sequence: TGTGCCAGTAGTAACCGGGACAGGGCATACTATGGCTACACCTTC. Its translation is CASSNRDRAYYGYTF.

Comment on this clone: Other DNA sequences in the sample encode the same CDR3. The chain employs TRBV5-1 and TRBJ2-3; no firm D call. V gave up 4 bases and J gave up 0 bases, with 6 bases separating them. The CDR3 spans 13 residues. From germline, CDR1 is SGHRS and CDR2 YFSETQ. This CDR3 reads CASSSTSTDTQYF. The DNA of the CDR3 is TGCGCCAGCAGCAGCACTAGCACAGATACGCAGTATTTT.

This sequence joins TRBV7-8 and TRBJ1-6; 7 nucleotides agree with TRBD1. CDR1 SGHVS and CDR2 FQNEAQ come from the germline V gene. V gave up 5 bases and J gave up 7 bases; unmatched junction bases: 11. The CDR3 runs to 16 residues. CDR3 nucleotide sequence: TGTGCCAGCAGCCCAAGACAGGGTCGGTGGAATTCACCCCTCCACTTT. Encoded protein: CASSPRQGRWNSPLHF.

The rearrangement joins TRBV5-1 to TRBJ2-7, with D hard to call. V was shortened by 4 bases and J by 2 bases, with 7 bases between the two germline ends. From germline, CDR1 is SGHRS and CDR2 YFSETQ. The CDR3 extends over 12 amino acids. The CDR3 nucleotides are TGCGCCAGCAGCCCGGGTACCTACGAGCAGTACTTC. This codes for CASSPGTYEQYF.